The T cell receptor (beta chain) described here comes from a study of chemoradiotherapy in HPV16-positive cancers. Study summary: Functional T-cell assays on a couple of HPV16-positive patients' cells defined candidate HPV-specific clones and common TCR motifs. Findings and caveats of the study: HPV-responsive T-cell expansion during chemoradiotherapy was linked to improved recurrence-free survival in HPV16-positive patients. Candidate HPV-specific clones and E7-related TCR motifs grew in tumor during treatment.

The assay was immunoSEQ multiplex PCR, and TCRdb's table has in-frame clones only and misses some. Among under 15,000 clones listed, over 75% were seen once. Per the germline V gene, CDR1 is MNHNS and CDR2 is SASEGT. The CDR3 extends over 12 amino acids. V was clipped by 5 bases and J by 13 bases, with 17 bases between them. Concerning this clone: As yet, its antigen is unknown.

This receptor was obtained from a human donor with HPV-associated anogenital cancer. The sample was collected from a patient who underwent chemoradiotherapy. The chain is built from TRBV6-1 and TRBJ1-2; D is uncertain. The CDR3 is CASSHPDEWGTF. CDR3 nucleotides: TGTGCCAGCAGTCACCCCGACGAGTGGGGCACCTTC.